These 30 T cell receptor beta chains were sequenced from one sample in a study of identical twins' blood T cells. TCRdb re-analysed the 5' RACE reads in MiXCR, keeping a single row per CDR3 protein. The sample has 300,000 to 400,000 distinct CDR3 sequences; roughly 31% are singletons. Sequencing input: PBMCs. These receptors were taken from a woman aged 18-49 years in good health.

This clonotype occurred a few times. V usage is TRBV6-5 and J usage is TRBJ2-2, with D perhaps TRBD2 (6 bases). Between the trimmed V and J ends, which lost 8 bases and 0 bases, there was a span of 10 bases. The CDR3 is made up of 14 amino acids. Germline V gives CDR1 MNHEY, CDR2 SVGAGI. CDR3 sequence reads: CASGGTANTGELFF. In nucleotides, the CDR3 is TGTGCCAGCGGCGGGACGGCGAACACCGGGGAGCTGTTTTTT.

For this clonotype: Mismatch with germline at one junction end may stem from a read error. V gene TRBV4-2 combines with J gene TRBJ1-1; a possible D gene is TRBD1 (5 bases). Germline V gene data show CDR1 as LGHNA and CDR2 as YNFKEQ. This CDR3 contains 15 residues. The chain's CDR3 is CASSPERNRNAEAFF. The CDR3 region has the DNA TGTGCCAGCAGCCCCGAACGCAACAGGAACGCTGAAGCTTTCTTT.

The rearrangement joins TRBV4-2 to TRBJ2-1, with TRBD2 identical over 11 bases. Trimming at V came to 3 bases and at J to 11 bases, leaving 6 bases not matched to a gene. The CDR3 totals 14 residues. CDR1 is LGHNA and CDR2 is YNFKEQ in the germline V gene. CDR3 loop: CASSQRGTSGQQFF. The CDR3 DNA follows: TGTGCCAGCAGCCAGCGGGGGACTAGCGGACAGCAGTTCTTC.

This chain joins TRBV20-1 and TRBJ1-6; D uncertain. There are 14 residues in the CDR3. V was clipped by 5 bases and J by 7 bases, with 15 bases between them. Germline CDR1 is DFQATT and CDR2 is SNEGSKA (reference sequence). The CDR3 DNA reads TGCAGTGCTGGAGTAGCCCGATCGAATTCACCCCTCCACTTT. Residues: CSAGVARSNSPLHF.

J is TRBJ1-1 and V is TRBV19, with D perhaps matching TRBD1 (5 bases). This CDR3 comprises 15 residues. CDR1 and CDR2 from the germline V gene are LNHDA and SQIVND (reference sequence). V lost 6 bases and J lost 5, with 19 bases in between. For the CDR3, the DNA is TGTGCCAGTAGCCTTACGGATGGGGGAGAAACTGAAGCTTTCTTT. As protein: CASSLTDGGETEAFF.

This chain uses TRBV12-5 with TRBJ2-7, with 8 bases matching TRBD1. The germline gives CDR1 LGHNT, CDR2 FRNRAP. The CDR3 sequence is 15 residues long. Germline trimming cut 5 bases from V and 2 bases from J; bases unmatched to any gene: 8. The CDR3: CASGQAGTGAYEQYF. CDR3 nucleotides: TGTGCTAGTGGTCAGGCCGGGACAGGCGCCTACGAGCAGTACTTC.

This rearrangement joins TRBV7-6 to TRBJ2-7, with 9 bases identical to TRBD1. Germline CDR1 is SGHVS and CDR2 is FNYEAQ. The CDR3 extends over 19 amino acids. The V gene end was trimmed by 2 bases and the J gene end by 1 base; junction bases not matched to a gene: 15. DNA for the CDR3: TGTGCCAGCAGCTTAAATACTCGGTACAGGGGGCCCTCATCCTACGAGCAGTACTTC. This sequence encodes CASSLNTRYRGPSSYEQYF.

As for this clonotype: A junction end diverges from the germline sequence, so it may reflect a read error. The CDR3 DNA sequence: TGCAGTGCTAGGGGTGTGGGCACCTACGCCTTC. It translates to CSARGVGTYAF. The chain carries TRBV20-1 and TRBJ1-2; D gene uncertain. The length of the CDR3 is 11 residues. The germline V gene has CDR1 DFQATT and CDR2 SNEGSKA (reference sequence).

The V gene is TRBV4-2, the J gene TRBJ1-1; tentative D call: TRBD1 (5 bases). Germline V gene lookup returns CDR1 LGHNA and CDR2 YNFKEQ. The CDR3 has 15 residues. V dropped 0 bases and J dropped 3 bases, with 11 bases sitting between them. DNA for the CDR3: TGTGCCAGCAGCCAAGAAAAGGGGCCCTACACTGAAGCTTTCTTT. Protein product: CASSQEKGPYTEAFF.

The chain carries TRBV5-8 and TRBJ2-3; 9 bases are a match to TRBD2. The CDR3 length is 15 residues. J gave up 5 bases and V 0 bases, and 4 bases lay outside the gene matches. Germline lookup yields CDR1 SGHTS and CDR2 YDEGEE. DNA of the CDR3: TGTGCCAGCAGCTTGGAGTTAGCGGGAGAAGATACGCAGTATTTT. This codes for CASSLELAGEDTQYF.

This CDR3 is CASSLMGHGNQPQHF. The DNA of the CDR3 is TGTGCCAGCAGCTTAATGGGACACGGCAATCAGCCCCAGCATTTT. This chain links TRBV7-9 with TRBJ1-5, with D tentatively TRBD1 (6 bases). Trimming left V 2 bases short and J 2 bases short, with 10 bases between. CDR1 and CDR2 from the germline V gene are SEHNR and FQNEAQ (reference sequence). The CDR3 consists of 15 residues.

The V and J genes are TRBV30 and TRBJ2-2; 9 positions agree with TRBD2. Germline V gene sequence: CDR1 GTSNPN, CDR2 SVGIG (reference sequence). The ends lost 4 bases at V and 1 base at J; junction bases unmatched: 4. The CDR3 contains 15 residues. CDR3 sequence: CAWTSGIMNTGELFF. DNA for the CDR3: TGTGCCTGGACTAGCGGGATCATGAACACCGGGGAGCTGTTTTTT.

As DNA, the CDR3 is TGTGCCATCAGGCCACAGGGCTTGGAGGCTTTCTTT. Translating it yields CAIRPQGLEAFF. This rearrangement joins TRBV10-3 to TRBJ1-1, with a weak D call TRBD1 (6 bases). The CDR3 has 12 residues. Trimming took 6 bases from V and 11 from J, leaving 16 bases between them. The V gene's germline CDR1 is ENHRY and CDR2 SYGVKD.

The rearrangement links TRBV7-9 to TRBJ1-1; D not certain. Deletions cut 9 bases from V and 4 bases from J, with 15 bases between. This CDR3 comprises 13 residues. CDR1 is SEHNR, CDR2 FQNEAQ, per germline (reference sequence). The DNA of the CDR3 is TGTGCCAGTTTCCCCTCAGGAGGCACTGAAGCTTTCTTT. Encoded protein: CASFPSGGTEAFF. Based on the CDR3 plus reference TRBV7-9 and TRBJ1-1, the full variable domain is DTGVSQNPRHKITKRGQNVTFRCDPISEHNRLYWYRQTLGQGPEFLTYFQNEAQLEKSRLLSDRFSAERPKGSFSTLEIQRTEQGDSAMYLCASFPSGGTEAFFGQGTRLTVV.

This clonotype has at least ten counts. The chain has TRBV6-2 or TRBV6-3 and TRBJ1-1; a possible D gene is TRBD1 (6 bases). Germline CDR1 and CDR2: MNHEY and SVGEGT. The CDR3 runs 13 residues. Trimming shortened V by 8 bases and J by 3 bases, and 13 bases separated the two germline ends. In nucleotides, the CDR3 is TGTGCCAGCGTGGCGGACAGCTACACTGAAGCTTTCTTT. Translated, it gives CASVADSYTEAFF.

The chain employs TRBV20-1 and TRBJ1-5; a possible D gene is TRBD1 (5 bases). Germline V gene data show CDR1 as DFQATT and CDR2 as SNEGSKA (reference sequence). This CDR3 has 14 residues. Trimming stripped 5 bases from V and 4 bases from J, with 15 bases between. In nucleotides, the CDR3 is TGCAGTGCTGGGGGACCGGTTCATAATCAGCCCCAGCATTTT. It translates to CSAGGPVHNQPQHF.

This clonotype was seen a handful of times. The V and J genes are TRBV18 and TRBJ1-5; TRBD1 is a possible D gene (5 bases). This CDR3 has 13 amino acids. With 8 bases removed from V and 3 bases from J, the gap between germline ends came to 11 bases. Per the germline V gene, CDR1 is KGHSH and CDR2 is LQKENI. The CDR3 is CASGGVYNQPQHF. The DNA of the CDR3 is TGTGCCAGCGGAGGGGTTTACAATCAGCCCCAGCATTTT.

The chain employs TRBV29-1 and TRBJ2-5; D call uncertain. This CDR3 spans 12 amino acids. With 5 bases removed from V and 2 bases from J, the gap between germline ends came to 9 bases. CDR1 and CDR2 (germline): SQVTM, ANQGSEA. DNA of the CDR3: TGCAGCGTTCGGGCGTGGCAAGAGACCCAGTACTTC. It encodes CSVRAWQETQYF.

About this clonotype: An end of the junction does not agree with germline; a read error may underlie this. The rearrangement uses TRBV29-1 and TRBJ1-5, with D unresolved. The CDR3 sequence is 13 residues long. The V gene's germline CDR1 is SQVTM and CDR2 ANQGSEA. CDR3 bases: TGCAGCGTTGTAGGAAATAGCAATCAGACCCAGCATTTT. It specifies CSVVGNSNQTQHF.

This clonotype was seen a handful of times. The chain is built from TRBV7-9 and TRBJ1-5; the D is unclear. V was pared by 0 bases and J by 3 bases, with 3 bases between. CDR3 length: 13 amino acids. Germline values: CDR1 SEHNR, CDR2 FQNEAQ (reference sequence). CDR3 protein: CASSLAFNQPQHF. The DNA of the CDR3 is TGTGCCAGCAGCTTAGCTTTCAATCAGCCCCAGCATTTT.

The chain employs TRBV2 and TRBJ1-1, with D possibly TRBD1 on 6 matching bases. In germline, CDR1 is SNHLY, CDR2 FYNNEI. The CDR3 sequence is 12 residues long. CDR3 sequence reads: CAIPRGPLEAFF. Written as DNA, the CDR3 is TGTGCTATCCCGCGGGGGCCCCTAGAAGCTTTCTTT.

The rearrangement links TRBV27 to TRBJ2-1; D may be TRBD1 (5 bases). V was cut by 4 bases and J by 7 bases, with 23 bases left in between. Germline CDR1 MNHEY, CDR2 SMNVEV (reference sequence). The CDR3 is 17 amino acids. The DNA of the CDR3 is TGTGCCAGCAGTTCCTACACCCAGGGTTGGGCGCGGAATGAGCAGTTCTTC. Its translation is CASSSYTQGWARNEQFF.

This clonotype was seen a handful of times. As DNA, the CDR3 is TGTGCCAGCAGTGAAGCGATCTACGAGCAGTACTTC. Protein: CASSEAIYEQYF. The chain couples TRBV6-1 to TRBJ2-7; D unclear. Between the trimmed V and J ends, which lost 0 bases and 3 bases, there was a span of 3 bases. The V gene's germline CDR1 is MNHNS and CDR2 SASEGT. This CDR3 is built from 12 residues.

The chain joins TRBV29-1 to TRBJ1-1, with TRBD1 matching 8 bases. The CDR3 contains 16 residues. V lost 5 bases, J lost 2 bases, and 13 bases stayed unmatched. Germline V gene data show CDR1 as SQVTM and CDR2 as ANQGSEA. CDR3 DNA: TGCAGCGTTTCCTCCGACAGGGGCGGCCTTAACACTGAAGCTTTCTTT. Its translation: CSVSSDRGGLNTEAFF.

This clonotype was recorded a few times. The J gene is TRBJ2-7, the V gene TRBV9; D gene unclear. The germline gives CDR1 SGDLS, CDR2 YYNGEE. The CDR3 has 14 amino acids. V dropped 0 bases and J dropped 2 bases, with 9 bases sitting between them. The chain's CDR3 is CASSVVATTYEQYF. The CDR3 DNA follows: TGTGCCAGCAGCGTAGTGGCGACCACCTACGAGCAGTACTTC. Full variable domain (missing parts from reference TRBV9 and TRBJ2-7): DSGVTQTPKHLITATGQRVTLRCSPRSGDLSVYWYQQSLDQGLQFLIQYYNGEERAKGNILERFSAQQFPDLHSELNLSSLELGDSALYFCASSVVATTYEQYFGPGTRLTVT.

The gene calls are TRBV29-1 and TRBJ2-7; D ambiguous. The CDR3 length is 13 residues. V was cut by 5 bases and J by 4 bases, with 15 bases left in between. The germline V gene encodes CDR1 SQVTM and CDR2 ANQGSEA. CDR3 in amino acids: CSVPDMGGYEQYF. The DNA for the CDR3 is TGCAGCGTTCCCGACATGGGTGGGTACGAGCAGTACTTC.

In its sample, this clonotype was seen a few times. CDR3 protein: CATSDLQDTQYF. CDR3 DNA: TGTGCCACCAGTGATTTGCAAGATACGCAGTATTTT. The rearrangement links TRBV24-1 to TRBJ2-3; D gene unclear. Trimming stripped 0 bases from V and 5 bases from J, with 2 bases between. The CDR3 consists of 12 residues. Germline assignment: CDR1 KGHDR and CDR2 SFDVKD.

This clonotype was found many times. The V and J genes are TRBV5-1 and TRBJ1-1; D unresolved. V was trimmed by 4 bases and J by 0 bases, leaving 19 bases between them. The CDR3 has 17 residues. Germline values: CDR1 SGHRS, CDR2 YFSETQ. Here the CDR3 reads CASSTPVGGSMNTEAFF. In DNA, the CDR3 is TGCGCCAGCAGCACCCCGGTGGGCGGTTCCATGAACACTGAAGCTTTCTTT.

This chain connects TRBV23-1 to TRBJ1-5; TRBD1 matches 7 bases. TRBV23-1 is placed among ORFs of uncertain function. This CDR3 spans 17 amino acids. With 0 bases clipped from V and 3 bases from J, the junction kept 8 bases outside the gene matches. As DNA, the CDR3 is TGCGCCAGCAGTCAATCCTTACAGGGGCCCTCCAATCAGCCCCAGCATTTT. The encoded protein is CASSQSLQGPSNQPQHF.

This clonotype was counted between two and nine times. The chain has TRBV29-1 and TRBJ1-3; D remains unclear. The CDR3 is made up of 13 amino acids. Germline V gene data show CDR1 as SQVTM and CDR2 as ANQGSEA. The ends were cut back, 4 bases at V and 1 base at J, with 8 bases in the middle. The CDR3 DNA reads as TGCAGCGTTGGACAAGGGTCTGGAAACACCATATATTTT. This sequence encodes CSVGQGSGNTIYF.